The 10 T cell receptor beta chains listed next were all sequenced from one sample in a study of blood T cell repertoires in COVID-19 (dated by TCRdb to 2020 to 2021). The library was obtained by the immunoSEQ multiplex PCR assay. The table was pulled from immuneACCESS by TCRdb, which kept in-frame rearrangements only. Such tables lose some clones; where checked, under half of the loss comes from unresolved V genes, and the rest has no known cause. The sample table contains 300,000 to 450,000 clones; only one count was recorded for more than 75% of them. 1.2% of the sample lies in the top ten. The sample consisted of PBMCs or T cells enriched from blood (not recorded which). The source is a woman under 30 who had recovered from COVID-19.

This clone has only one observation. V is TRBV11-3 and J is TRBJ1-3, with TRBD1 as a possible D gene (6 bases). V lost 2 bases and J lost 2, with 13 bases in between. The CDR3 sequence is 16 residues long. The germline gives CDR1 SGHNT, CDR2 YENEEA. CDR3 protein: CASSLIQGPTGNTIYF. Here the CDR3 DNA reads TGTGCCAGCAGCTTAATACAGGGCCCTACTGGAAACACCATATATTTT.

The chain recombines TRBV30 with TRBJ2-6; 8 nucleotides align to TRBD1. This CDR3 spans 15 amino acids. After removal of 3 bases from V and 5 bases from J, the junction contained 6 bases not matched to a gene. CDR1 and CDR2 from the germline V gene are GTSNPN and SVGIG (reference sequence). The CDR3 sequence: CAWSVDRGRANVLTF. CDR3 coding DNA: TGTGCCTGGAGCGTAGACAGGGGTAGGGCCAACGTCCTGACTTTC.

J is TRBJ1-4 and V is TRBV7-9; D gene ambiguous. Germline V gene data show CDR1 as SEHNR and CDR2 as FQNEAQ (reference sequence). The CDR3 loop spans 13 amino acids. Trimming cost V 4 bases and J 5 bases, with 8 bases left between them. The DNA for the CDR3 is TGTGCCAGCAGCTACGACTGGAATGAAAAACTGTTTTTT. Protein product: CASSYDWNEKLFF.

The rearrangement uses TRBV3-1 (or the pseudogene TRBV3-2) and TRBJ1-3; 8 positions match TRBD1. The CDR3 is made up of 16 amino acids. J was trimmed by 4 bases and V by 1 base; bases with no gene match: 6. CDR1 and CDR2 (germline): LGHDT, YNNKEL (reference sequence). CDR3 sequence: CASSQVSTGVGNTIYF. CDR3 nucleotides: TGTGCCAGCAGCCAAGTCTCGACAGGGGTCGGAAACACCATATATTTT.

The CDR3 is CAWRSDGAGNYGYTF. Written as DNA, the CDR3 is TGTGCCTGGAGATCGGACGGAGCAGGGAACTATGGCTACACCTTC. The chain links TRBV30 to TRBJ1-2; a weak D match, TRBD1 (5 bases). The CDR3 has 15 amino acids. The germline V gene encodes CDR1 GTSNPN and CDR2 SVGIG (reference sequence). V dropped 3 bases and J dropped 2 bases, with 16 bases sitting between them.

The chain employs TRBV9 and TRBJ1-4, with TRBD1 matching over 10 bases. Germline V lookup: CDR1 SGDLS, CDR2 YYNGEE. J was trimmed by 5 bases and V by 3 bases; bases with no gene match: 10. This CDR3 contains 17 residues. The CDR3 protein is CASSASSGQGMNEKLFF. The CDR3 DNA reads as TGTGCCAGCAGCGCTTCATCGGGACAGGGGATGAATGAAAAACTGTTTTTT.

This chain joins TRBV4-1 and TRBJ1-5; 7 bases align to TRBD1. This CDR3 region has 16 residues. V lost 1 base and J lost 6; bases outside the gene matches: 9. Germline CDR1 reads MGHRA; CDR2 reads YSYEKL. The CDR3: CASSQGTGVFSQPQHF. The CDR3 DNA is TGCGCCAGCAGCCAAGGGACAGGTGTTTTCAGTCAGCCCCAGCATTTT.

The V and J genes are TRBV5-1 and TRBJ2-1; 10 bases are shared with TRBD2. This CDR3 spans 15 amino acids. Trimming took 6 bases from V and 3 from J; bases not matched to a gene: 6. Germline CDR1 reads SGHRS; CDR2 reads YFSETQ. The CDR3 region is CASTQAGGGYNEQFF. The CDR3 DNA reads as TGCGCCAGCACCCAAGCGGGGGGGGGCTACAATGAGCAGTTCTTC.

The V and J genes are TRBV6-5 and TRBJ1-5, with D perhaps matching TRBD1 (5 bases). This CDR3 has 13 amino acids. The V and J ends lost 6 bases and 8 bases respectively, with 14 bases between them. CDR1 is MNHEY and CDR2 is SVGAGI in the germline V gene. DNA for the CDR3: TGTGCCAGCAGAATCAGGGAATCCAAGCCCCAGCATTTT. This codes for CASRIRESKPQHF.

This clone was seen a handful of times. This sequence joins TRBV6-1 and TRBJ2-7, with a tentative D call TRBD1 (6 bases). Between the trimmed V and J ends, which lost 3 bases and 5 bases, there was a span of 11 bases. Germline V gives CDR1 MNHNS, CDR2 SASEGT. The CDR3 contains 13 residues. The CDR3 nucleotides read TGTGCCAGCAGTGAGGGCAGGGGCCACGAGCAGTACTTC. Translation gives CASSEGRGHEQYF.